Each of the 14 T cell receptor beta chains below was sequenced from the same sample in a study of T cells in Graves' hyperthyroidism and ophthalmopathy. Using RNA transcripts as the source, TCR beta CDR3 regions were amplified. First-round RT-PCR targeting the TCR CDR3 was performed with the HTBI primer set. Each CDR3 protein gets one entry after TCRdb re-called the multiplex PCR reads with MiXCR. The sample consists of hundreds of thousands of distinct CDR3 sequences, 15% to 20% of them appearing once. Input material: blood. The receptors were gathered from a man in his forties with Graves' ophthalmopathy.

Details on this clonotype: This may come from a read error, since a much larger clone is one base off. This rearrangement joins TRBV7-2 to TRBJ2-1; possibly TRBD2 for D (6 bases). The length of the CDR3 is 16 residues. V lost 2 bases, J lost 4 bases, and 15 bases lay in between. The germline V gene encodes CDR1 SGHTA and CDR2 FQGNSA. CDR3: CASSLNGRGGYNEQFF. In DNA, the CDR3 is TGTGCCAGCAGCTTAAACGGTAGGGGAGGTTACAATGAGCAGTTCTTC.

This chain joins TRBV7-2 and TRBJ1-1; the D gene is possibly TRBD1 (6 bases). Germline CDR1 SGHTA, CDR2 FQGNSA. The ends were cut back, 5 bases at V and 3 bases at J, with 13 bases in the middle. CDR3 size: 14 residues. The CDR3 protein is CASSRGGPYTEAFF. The DNA of the CDR3 is TGTGCCAGCAGCCGAGGGGGACCTTACACTGAAGCTTTCTTT.

There are many counts of this clonotype. This chain connects TRBV7-3 to TRBJ2-7; 7 bases are shared with TRBD1. Germline CDR1 and CDR2: SGHTA and FQGTGA. Losses at the gene ends were 5 bases for V and 1 base for J; bases not matched to a gene: 5. This CDR3 region has 14 residues. CDR3 residues: CASSPKGQSYEQYF. CDR3 sequence (DNA): TGTGCCAGCAGCCCCAAGGGACAGTCCTACGAGCAGTACTTC.

The gene calls are TRBV28 and TRBJ2-3, with TRBD2 identical over 10 bases. The CDR3 is 16 residues long. CDR1 MDHEN and CDR2 SYDVKM come from the germline V gene. The V segment lost 5 bases and the J segment 0 bases; nucleotides outside the gene matches: 5. The CDR3: CASSTSGRVSTDTQYF. DNA for the CDR3: TGTGCCAGCAGTACGAGCGGGAGGGTAAGCACAGATACGCAGTATTTT.

The V call is TRBV11-2, the J call TRBJ2-7; a possible D gene is TRBD1 (8 bases). Germline CDR1 is SGHAT and CDR2 is FQNNGV. The germline V and J ends were trimmed by 6 bases and 3 bases, with 18 bases remaining between them. The CDR3 sequence is 15 residues long. This chain's CDR3 is CASRGGAGGLYEQYF. CDR3 nucleotide sequence: TGTGCCAGCAGGGGGGGGGCAGGGGGCCTCTACGAGCAGTACTTC.

This clonotype was picked up many times. The CDR3 sequence: CASSSNRGTEAFF. DNA of the CDR3: TGTGCCAGCAGTTCAAACAGGGGCACTGAAGCTTTCTTT. The chain uses TRBV12-3 or TRBV12-4 and TRBJ1-1, with 7 bases aligning to TRBD1. Losses at the gene ends were 4 bases for V and 4 bases for J; bases not matched to a gene: 3. The CDR3 spans 13 residues.

This clonotype was detected ten times or more. The chain is built from TRBV27 and TRBJ2-7; no clear D. The CDR3 spans 13 residues. Germline V gives CDR1 MNHEY, CDR2 SMNVEV (reference sequence). V lost 0 bases to trimming and J lost 4 bases, with 7 bases between them. CDR3 region: CASSLSTEYEQYF. Here the CDR3 DNA reads TGTGCCAGCAGTTTATCGACGGAATACGAGCAGTACTTC.

There are many counts of this clonotype. The chain couples TRBV2 to TRBJ2-7, with D unresolved. The germline CDR1 and CDR2 sequences are SNHLY and FYNNEI. V was pared by 5 bases and J by 0 bases, with 17 bases between. The CDR3 is 16 residues long. CDR3 amino acids: CASSPLRVPFSYEQYF. DNA of the CDR3: TGTGCCAGCAGTCCCCTTCGGGTCCCATTCTCCTACGAGCAGTACTTC. Complete variable domain (other parts from reference TRBV2 and TRBJ2-7): EPEVTQTPSHQVTQMGQEVILRCVPISNHLYFYWYRQILGQKVEFLVSFYNNEISEKSEIFDDQFSVERPDGSNFTLKIRSTKLEDSAMYFCASSPLRVPFSYEQYFGPGTRLTVT.

The genes are TRBV5-4 and TRBJ2-1; 14 positions match TRBD2. V lost 4 bases to trimming and J lost 12 bases; unmatched junction nucleotides: 6. CDR3 length: 14 residues. Per germline, CDR1 SGHNT and CDR2 YYREEE (reference sequence). DNA for the CDR3: TGTGCCAGCAGCCCGGGGACTAGCGGGAGCGGGCAGTTCTTC. Amino acids: CASSPGTSGSGQFF. Filled out from reference TRBV5-4 and TRBJ2-1, the complete variable domain reads ETGVTQSPTHLIKTRGQQVTLRCSSQSGHNTVSWYQQALGQGPQFIFQYYREEENGRGNFPPRFSGLQFPNYSSELNVNALELDDSALYLCASSPGTSGSGQFFGPGTRLTVL.

The V and J genes are TRBV2 and TRBJ2-4; no firm D call. Trimming removed 3 bases at V and 9 bases at J, with 3 bases between. This CDR3 contains 10 residues. Looked up from germline, CDR1 is SNHLY and CDR2 is FYNNEI. This chain's CDR3 is CASSEGIQYF. CDR3 nucleotides: TGTGCCAGCAGTGAGGGCATTCAGTACTTC.

This clonotype was seen repeatedly, ten times or more. The chain employs TRBV7-3 and TRBJ2-3; the D is unclear. The CDR3 covers 14 residues. Germline CDR1 reads SGHTA; CDR2 reads FQGTGA. V lost 1 base, J lost 0 bases, and 5 bases lay in between. CDR3 protein: CASSLNPSTDTQYF. The CDR3 DNA reads as TGTGCCAGCAGCTTAAATCCTAGCACAGATACGCAGTATTTT.

The chain uses TRBV24-1 and TRBJ2-2, with 10 bases lining up with TRBD2. Germline CDR1 reads KGHDR; CDR2 reads SFDVKD. V shed 5 bases, J shed 5 bases, and the junction held 4 bases outside the gene matches. The CDR3 has 15 amino acids. The CDR3 reads CATSGLAGATGELFF. Written as DNA, the CDR3 is TGTGCCACCAGTGGACTAGCGGGTGCTACCGGGGAGCTGTTTTTT.

This clonotype was found many times. The V and J genes are TRBV7-2 and TRBJ2-5; 12 nucleotides align to TRBD1. Per germline, CDR1 SGHTA and CDR2 FQGNSA. This CDR3 is 14 amino acids long. After removal of 6 bases from V and 5 bases from J, the junction contained 4 bases not matched to a gene. The DNA for the CDR3 is TGTGCCAGCAGTCGGGGACAGGGGGCGGAGACCCAGTACTTC. Encoded protein: CASSRGQGAETQYF.

In its sample, this clonotype was seen many times. The rearrangement joins TRBV2 to TRBJ2-3; 10 bases align to TRBD2. Germline lookup yields CDR1 SNHLY and CDR2 FYNNEI. The CDR3 is 15 amino acids. The V and J ends lost 0 bases and 8 bases, in that order; junction bases with no gene match: 5. The CDR3 nucleotides read TGTGCCAGCAGTGAAGCGCTTGCTAGCGGGAGTACGCAGTATTTT. As protein: CASSEALASGSTQYF.